Presented here are 17 T cell receptor beta chains from one specimen sequenced in a study of identical twins. TCRdb passed the 5' RACE reads through MiXCR, listing each CDR3 protein once. The sample includes 1.5 million to 2 million distinct CDR3 sequences, less than 35% of them seen just once. Source material: cord blood. These receptors were obtained from a newborn girl in good health.

This clonotype appeared many times. The rearrangement joins TRBV12-3 or TRBV12-4 to TRBJ2-1; 8 bases map to TRBD1. The CDR3 consists of 15 residues. Germline trimming cut 2 bases from V and 4 bases from J; bases unmatched to any gene: 4. CDR3 bases: TGTGCCAGCAGTTTAAGGACAGGGCTATACAATGAGCAGTTCTTC. Its translation is CASSLRTGLYNEQFF.

This chain connects TRBV28 to TRBJ2-7; 7 bases are shared with TRBD2. The J call may be incorrect, as the DNA end agrees better with TRBJ2-5. This CDR3 is built from 15 residues. CDR1 is MDHEN, CDR2 SYDVKM, per germline. CDR3 sequence reads: CASSFLDGRLETQYF. The CDR3, as DNA: TGTGCCAGCAGTTTTCTCGACGGGAGGTTGGAGACCCAGTACTTC.

The chain is built from TRBV30 and TRBJ2-3; no clear D. The V end lost 2 bases, the J end lost 3 bases, and 6 bases lay between the germline ends. The germline V gene encodes CDR1 GTSNPN and CDR2 SVGIG (reference sequence). There are 12 residues in the CDR3. The DNA for the CDR3 is TGTGCCTGGAGTTCCCCAACAGATACGCAGTATTTT. Its translation is CAWSSPTDTQYF. The variable domain in full, completed from reference TRBV30 and TRBJ2-3, reads SQTIHQWPATLVQPVGSPLSLECTVEGTSNPNLYWYRQAAGRGLQLLFYSVGIGQISSEVPQNLSASRPQDRQFILSSKKLLLSDSGFYLCAWSSPTDTQYFGPGTRLTVL.

This clonotype was counted between two and nine times. The genes are TRBV11-2 and TRBJ2-5; D is unclear. The germline CDR1 and CDR2 sequences are SGHAT and FQNNGV. The ends were cut back, 5 bases at V and 4 bases at J, with 14 bases in the middle. CDR3 length: 14 amino acids. This CDR3 is CASSRPPAGETQYF. CDR3 nucleotide sequence: TGTGCCAGCAGCCGCCCCCCCGCAGGAGAGACCCAGTACTTC. The entire variable domain, with the rest obtained from reference TRBV11-2 and TRBJ2-5, is as follows: EAGVAQSPRYKIIEKRQSVAFWCNPISGHATLYWYQQILGQGPKLLIQFQNNGVVDDSQLPKDRFSAERLKGVDSTLKIQPAKLEDSAVYLCASSRPPAGETQYFGPGTRLLVL.

This clonotype was seen a handful of times. The V gene is TRBV6-1, the J gene TRBJ1-1; D is undetermined. The ends were cut back, 0 bases at V and 2 bases at J, with 4 bases in the middle. This CDR3 has 13 residues. Germline CDR1 reads MNHNS; CDR2 reads SASEGT. CDR3 sequence reads: CASSEASNTEAFF. CDR3 nucleotide sequence: TGTGCCAGCAGTGAAGCGTCAAACACTGAAGCTTTCTTT.

The table lists this clonotype with a few counts. The chain combines TRBV5-1 with TRBJ2-7; no clear D. The last part of the DNA fits TRBJ2-5 better; the J call may be wrong. Germline CDR1 reads SGHRS; CDR2 reads YFSETQ. This CDR3 is built from 14 residues. CDR3 region: CASSLQRPPETQYF. CDR3 in DNA: TGCGCCAGCAGCTTACAGCGCCCGCCAGAGACCCAGTACTTC.

This clonotype was observed many times. The rearrangement uses TRBV10-3 and TRBJ2-1; 11 nucleotides agree with TRBD2. CDR3 size: 14 residues. V lost 5 bases, J lost 3 bases, and 0 bases stayed unmatched. Germline assignment: CDR1 ENHRY and CDR2 SYGVKD. The CDR3 coding sequence is TGTGCCATCAGTACTAGCGGGAGCTACAATGAGCAGTTCTTC. Translating gives CAISTSGSYNEQFF.

The chain has TRBV24-1 and TRBJ2-2; 8 nucleotides match TRBD1. Germline CDR1 is KGHDR and CDR2 is SFDVKD. CDR3 length: 16 amino acids. Trimming removed 1 base from V and 5 bases from J; junction bases left unmatched: 5. CDR3 residues: CATSDFGTGSTGELFF. CDR3 nucleotide sequence: TGTGCCACCAGTGATTTCGGGACAGGATCGACCGGGGAGCTGTTTTTT.

This chain uses TRBV6-2 or TRBV6-3 with TRBJ1-2, with D perhaps TRBD1 (5 bases). V dropped 6 bases and J dropped 4 bases, with 15 bases sitting between them. Germline V CDR1 and CDR2: MNHEY, SVGEGT. The CDR3 length is 14 residues. The CDR3 DNA reads TGTGCCAGCAGCCCTTACGTCGGGGGCTATGGCTACACCTTC. Its protein product is CASSPYVGGYGYTF.

This chain connects TRBV6-6 to TRBJ1-2; 7 nucleotides agree with TRBD1. This CDR3 comprises 14 residues. Germline CDR1 is MNHNY and CDR2 is SVGAGI (reference sequence). J lost 5 bases, V lost 10 bases, and 13 bases had no gene match. For the CDR3, the DNA is TGTGCCATGCACAGGGACAGTACCTTGTATGGCTACACCTTC. Translation: CAMHRDSTLYGYTF.

The CDR3 region is CASSHTTAVRVDERGYTF. The CDR3, as DNA: TGCGCCAGCAGCCACACTACAGCGGTGAGGGTGGATGAGAGGGGCTACACCTTC. The J gene is TRBJ1-2, the V gene TRBV4-1; D call uncertain. CDR1 and CDR2 from the germline V gene are MGHRA and YSYEKL. V dropped 3 bases and J dropped 8 bases, with 28 bases sitting between them. The CDR3 is made up of 18 amino acids.

This clonotype was recorded many times. The rearrangement uses TRBV28 and TRBJ2-3; 7 bases are shared with TRBD1. Unmatched junction bases numbered 2, after V lost 5 bases and J lost 0 bases. CDR3 size: 14 residues. Germline V lookup: CDR1 MDHEN, CDR2 SYDVKM. The CDR3 reads CASSPGGSTDTQYF. The CDR3 coding sequence is TGTGCCAGCAGTCCAGGGGGTAGCACAGATACGCAGTATTTT.

V is TRBV20-1 and J is TRBJ1-5; D is possibly TRBD1 (5 bases). CDR3 length equals 14 residues. In germline, CDR1 is DFQATT, CDR2 SNEGSKA (reference sequence). Trimming took off 6 bases at V and 3 bases at J, with 15 bases between the two ends. This CDR3 reads CSAAGTATNQPQHF. The CDR3 DNA reads as TGCAGTGCGGCAGGGACGGCCACCAATCAGCCCCAGCATTTT.

The rearrangement links TRBV5-4 to TRBJ2-1, with 10 positions matching TRBD2. The V gene end was trimmed by 1 base and the J gene end by 9 bases; junction bases not matched to a gene: 10. This CDR3 is 16 amino acids long. The V gene's germline CDR1 is SGHNT and CDR2 YYREEE (reference sequence). CDR3 sequence reads: CASSLSGGGVYSEQFF. The CDR3 coding sequence is TGTGCCAGCAGCTTGAGCGGGGGGGGTGTTTATAGTGAGCAGTTCTTC.

As regards this clonotype: Being one base from a much bigger clone, this may be a read error. The gene calls are TRBV5-1 and TRBJ2-3, with D possibly TRBD2 on 5 matching bases. V was clipped by 9 bases and J by 6 bases, with 20 bases between them. The CDR3 has 14 residues. CDR1 is SGHRS, CDR2 YFSETQ, per germline. DNA for the CDR3: TGCGCCAACTCAATGGGAGCTACCCCGGATACGCAGTATTTT. This translates into CANSMGATPDTQYF. The whole variable domain, filled in from reference TRBV5-1 and TRBJ2-3, reads KAGVTQTPRYLIKTRGQQVTLSCSPISGHRSVSWYQQTPGQGLQFLFEYFSETQRNKGNFPGRFSGRQFSNSRSEMNVSTLELGDSALYLCANSMGATPDTQYFGPGTRLTVL.

The J gene is TRBJ2-1, the V gene TRBV24-1; 7 bases line up with TRBD1. The CDR3 is 14 amino acids. Germline V gives CDR1 KGHDR, CDR2 SFDVKD. With 2 bases clipped from V and 7 bases from J, the junction kept 4 bases outside the gene matches. This chain's CDR3 is CATSDSQGKNEQFF. The CDR3 DNA sequence: TGTGCCACCAGTGATTCACAGGGGAAGAATGAGCAGTTCTTC.

The rearrangement links TRBV28 to TRBJ1-5; 7 bases line up with TRBD1. Germline-derived CDR1 and CDR2 are MDHEN and SYDVKM. The CDR3 runs to 16 residues. The ends lost 2 bases at V and 0 bases at J; junction bases unmatched: 4. The CDR3 sequence is CASSLPKGASNQPQHF. CDR3 DNA sequence: TGTGCCAGCAGTTTACCAAAGGGGGCTAGCAATCAGCCCCAGCATTTT.